This TCR beta chain was recovered during a study of T cells in localized non-small cell lung cancer. Study-wide results and caveats: Heterogeneity is still possible, as just one tumor region was sequenced. Across samples, adjacent lung featured a median approximately 56 of the top 100 tumor clones.

Germline assignment: CDR1 SGHAT and CDR2 FQNNGV. This CDR3 has 13 amino acids. V was cut by 2 bases and J by 3 bases, with 8 bases left in between. Generated by immunoSEQ multiplex PCR, the TCRdb table keeps only in-frame clones and is missing some. The table has roughly 34,000 clones, approximately 90% seen once. This clone occurred a few times. Its antigen remains unknown. The sample consisted of peripheral blood mononuclear cells, taken before any cancer treatment. The receptor comes from a man between 40 and 69 years old with stage III lung adenocarcinoma. The chain employs TRBV11-2 and TRBJ2-7; tentatively, D is TRBD1 (5 bases). As DNA, the CDR3 is TGTGCCAGCAGCTTACAGGGAAACTACGAGCAGTACTTC. It yields the protein CASSLQGNYEQYF.